Listed below are T cell receptor beta chains from one sample, sequenced in a study of B cell selection in AIRE deficiency. Sequencing was performed with immunoSEQ multiplex PCR; in TCRdb, only in-frame clones are kept and a portion is missing. The data contain about 24,000 clones, 90% to 96% of them singletons. Material for sequencing was CD4+CD127+ conventional T cells sorted from PBMCs. The receptors originated from a human donor in good health. CDR3s include the opening cysteine and the closing phenylalanine or tryptophan. Fields, in order: CDR3 DNA, CDR3 protein, D gene, V gene, clone size, J gene. The D gene is left open where the match is weak. Clone sizes are given selectively: once, few, many, or a class where the clone is expanded.

CDR3nt: TGTGCCAGTAGTATCGGGGCAGGGCCCTCTGGGGCCAACGTCCTGACTTTC
CDR3aa: CASSIGAGPSGANVLTF
d_gene: -
v_gene: TRBV19
abundance: -
j_gene: TRBJ2-6

CDR3nt: TGTGCCAGCAGTCCCGGGACAGGGAGGGGTAATTCACCCCTCCACTTT
CDR3aa: CASSPGTGRGNSPLHF
d_gene: TRBD1
v_gene: TRBV27
abundance: -
j_gene: TRBJ1-6

CDR3nt: TGTGCCTGGAGTTTAGCGGGAGTAACAGATACGCAGTATTTT
CDR3aa: CAWSLAGVTDTQYF
d_gene: TRBD2
v_gene: TRBV30
abundance: -
j_gene: TRBJ2-3

CDR3nt: TGTGCCAGTAGTATCGGCCAGGGGGCTTACAATGAGCAGTTCTTC
CDR3aa: CASSIGQGAYNEQFF
d_gene: TRBD1
v_gene: TRBV19
abundance: -
j_gene: TRBJ2-1

CDR3nt: TGTGCCAGCAGCTTTGACAGGGGTGTCGGGGAGCTGTTTTTT
CDR3aa: CASSFDRGVGELFF
d_gene: TRBD1
v_gene: TRBV11-2
abundance: -
j_gene: TRBJ2-2

CDR3nt: TGTGCCAGCAGCTTATACAGGAGGGAGACCCAGTACTTC
CDR3aa: CASSLYRRETQYF
d_gene: -
v_gene: TRBV7-3
abundance: -
j_gene: TRBJ2-5

CDR3nt: TGTGCCAGCAGCTTGGGGAGTGTAGGCCCGGAGACCCAGTACTTC
CDR3aa: CASSLGSVGPETQYF
d_gene: -
v_gene: TRBV7-9
abundance: -
j_gene: TRBJ2-5

CDR3nt: TGTGCCAGTAGCCGACAGGGGGCGCAAACTGAAGCTTTCTTT
CDR3aa: CASSRQGAQTEAFF
d_gene: TRBD1
v_gene: TRBV19
abundance: -
j_gene: TRBJ1-1

CDR3nt: TGTGCCAGCAGCCTACTAGCCCGGACCGGGGAGCTGTTTTTT
CDR3aa: CASSLLARTGELFF
d_gene: -
v_gene: TRBV6-1
abundance: -
j_gene: TRBJ2-2

CDR3nt: TGCGCCAGCAGCCAAGAAGCGGGCAGCTACGAGCAGTACTTC
CDR3aa: CASSQEAGSYEQYF
d_gene: -
v_gene: TRBV4-3
abundance: -
j_gene: TRBJ2-7

CDR3nt: TGCGCCAGCAGCTTGCTGGGAGACACTGAAGCTTTCTTT
CDR3aa: CASSLLGDTEAFF
d_gene: -
v_gene: TRBV5-1
abundance: -
j_gene: TRBJ1-1

CDR3nt: TGTGCCAGCTCACCAGAGTTCAGCACAGATACGCAGTATTTT
CDR3aa: CASSPEFSTDTQYF
d_gene: -
v_gene: TRBV18
abundance: -
j_gene: TRBJ2-3

CDR3nt: TGTGCCAGTAGCAGATTACCGGGACAGGGGACTGAAGCTTTCTTT
CDR3aa: CASSRLPGQGTEAFF
d_gene: TRBD1
v_gene: TRBV19
abundance: -
j_gene: TRBJ1-1

CDR3nt: TGTGCCACCAGCAGGCTAATAGACAGGTTCGGAGGAAACACCATATATTTT
CDR3aa: CATSRLIDRFGGNTIYF
d_gene: -
v_gene: TRBV15
abundance: -
j_gene: TRBJ1-3

CDR3nt: TGTGCCAGCAGCGTAGCCCACGGCGGAGACTACAATGAGCAGTTCTTC
CDR3aa: CASSVAHGGDYNEQFF
d_gene: -
v_gene: TRBV9
abundance: -
j_gene: TRBJ2-1

CDR3nt: TGCGCCAGCAGCTTGGAATCGGGGGTTAACACCGGGGAGCTGTTTTTT
CDR3aa: CASSLESGVNTGELFF
d_gene: -
v_gene: TRBV5-1
abundance: -
j_gene: TRBJ2-2

CDR3nt: TGTGCCAGCAGTGGGGGACTAGGGGGTCTCAATGAGCAGTTCTTC
CDR3aa: CASSGGLGGLNEQFF
d_gene: TRBD2
v_gene: TRBV6-1
abundance: -
j_gene: TRBJ2-1

CDR3nt: TGTGCCAGCAGCCCTGTCAAGACTAGAGGCACCGGGGAGCTGTTTTTT
CDR3aa: CASSPVKTRGTGELFF
d_gene: -
v_gene: TRBV4-2
abundance: -
j_gene: TRBJ2-2

CDR3nt: TGTGCCAGCTCACGTACTAGCGGGACCTCCTACGAGCAGTACTTC
CDR3aa: CASSRTSGTSYEQYF
d_gene: TRBD2
v_gene: TRBV18
abundance: -
j_gene: TRBJ2-7

CDR3nt: TGTGCCTGGTCTCAATCGAATAATTCACCCCTCCACTTT
CDR3aa: CAWSQSNNSPLHF
d_gene: -
v_gene: TRBV30
abundance: -
j_gene: TRBJ1-6

CDR3nt: TGTGCCAGCAGCCAAGGGACCTACTCTGGAAACACCATATATTTT
CDR3aa: CASSQGTYSGNTIYF
d_gene: -
v_gene: TRBV11-1
abundance: -
j_gene: TRBJ1-3

CDR3nt: TGTGCCAGCAGCTCTACTAGCGGGAGTCGGAGGACAGATACGCAGTATTTT
CDR3aa: CASSSTSGSRRTDTQYF
d_gene: TRBD2
v_gene: TRBV7-3
abundance: -
j_gene: TRBJ2-3

CDR3nt: TGTGCCACCAGCAGAGATCCGGGACCCCCCAATGAGCAGTTCTTC
CDR3aa: CATSRDPGPPNEQFF
d_gene: -
v_gene: TRBV15
abundance: -
j_gene: TRBJ2-1

CDR3nt: TGTGCCAGCAGTCCCGGTGAGGGAGTATCCTACAATGAGCAGTTCTTC
CDR3aa: CASSPGEGVSYNEQFF
d_gene: -
v_gene: TRBV28
abundance: once
j_gene: TRBJ2-1

CDR3nt: TGCAGCGTCCAGGGGGCAAGTGAGCAGTTCTTC
CDR3aa: CSVQGASEQFF
d_gene: TRBD1
v_gene: TRBV29-1
abundance: -
j_gene: TRBJ2-1

CDR3nt: TGTGCCAGTTCAAGAGGGGCGGGAGAAGGAGCCGGGGAGCTGTTTTTT
CDR3aa: CASSRGAGEGAGELFF
d_gene: TRBD2
v_gene: TRBV28
abundance: -
j_gene: TRBJ2-2

CDR3nt: TGTGCCAGCAGCCGAGGGGCGGGAGGGCCTGAGACCCAGTACTTC
CDR3aa: CASSRGAGGPETQYF
d_gene: TRBD2
v_gene: TRBV6-1
abundance: -
j_gene: TRBJ2-5

CDR3nt: TGCAGTGCCTCAGGTGTAAATGGCTACACCTTC
CDR3aa: CSASGVNGYTF
d_gene: -
v_gene: TRBV20-1
abundance: -
j_gene: TRBJ1-2

CDR3nt: TGTGCCAGCAGCGGAAATAGCGGAGGGGGTCGCGAGCAGTACTTC
CDR3aa: CASSGNSGGGREQYF
d_gene: -
v_gene: TRBV9
abundance: -
j_gene: TRBJ2-7